The source of this T cell receptor (beta chain) is a study of blood T cell repertoires in COVID-19. Study-level background: Collection of acute and convalescent COVID-19 samples took place in the United States, Italy and Spain. Sample material is recorded as cDNA or gDNA derived from T cells, B-cell-depleted T cells, or PBMCs.

As originally analysed: By means of reference gene primer amplification, nucleated cell counts were estimated. Profiled with immunoSEQ multiplex PCR; TCRdb holds only in-frame clones, not every one. V and J calls and clone size come straight from that table; D and trimming were deduced from the DNA. This sample has approximately 120,000 clones, with roughly 84% found just once. V was cut by 8 bases and J by 3 bases, with 10 bases left in between. This CDR3 has 12 amino acids. Germline V lookup: CDR1 LNHDA, CDR2 SQIVND (reference sequence). The TCR sequence derives from a woman aged 80 or older with active or convalescent COVID-19. The chain employs TRBV19 and TRBJ1-1; a possible D gene is TRBD1 (5 bases). The sequenced material came from peripheral blood. The CDR3 here is CASQEGYTEAFF. The CDR3 nucleotides are TGTGCCAGTCAGGAGGGGTACACTGAAGCTTTCTTT. Using reference TRBV19 and TRBJ1-1 for the parts outside the CDR3, the full variable domain is DGGITQSPKYLFRKEGQNVTLSCEQNLNHDAMYWYRQDPGQGLRLIYYSQIVNDFQKGDIAEGYSVSREKKESFPLTVTSAQKNPTAFYLCASQEGYTEAFFGQGTRLTVV.